This TCR beta chain emerged from a study of CD8 T cells in Susac syndrome (dated by TCRdb to between 2018 and 2021). For context, the study as a whole: Of the Susac syndrome patients who were sequenced, under 10 were in clinical remission while about 6 had clinically active disease. The study used repertoire sequencing to test whether antigen drove CD8+ T cell activation and differentiation in Susac syndrome. At blood withdrawal, Susac syndrome patients were therapy-naive, treated with corticosteroids (with IVIg additionally given to some), or treated with IVIg alone.

Including the terminal cysteine and phenylalanine, the CDR3 comprises 12 residues. Only the CDR3 DNA stays, 36 bases, in frame from base 1. From the germline V gene (reference sequence), CDR1 is GTSNPN and CDR2 is SVGIG. Between the V and J ends, shortened by 2 bases and 4 bases respectively, the junction contains 8 bases. A remark on this clonotype: The clone's antigen remains unknown. Per-base quality was not reported, and no clone a single base away is much larger than it.

Peripheral blood CD8+ and CD4+ T cells from healthy donors, Susac syndrome patients and multiple sclerosis patients were profiled by high-throughput TCR beta sequencing. The Susac syndrome patients fulfilled recently defined diagnostic criteria for either definite or probable disease. Bulk CD8+ and CD4+ T cells were purified magnetically by negative isolation, whereas CD8+ TEMRA cells were enriched by FACS. Blood was drawn into EDTA tubes, processed within 24 hours, and PBMCs were isolated by density gradient centrifugation. PBMCs intended for TCR sequencing were cryopreserved in liquid nitrogen and were subsequently thawed in a 37 degrees C water bath. The sorted or isolated CD4+, CD8+ and CD8+ TEMRA cells had a purity of 90% or higher. RNA was extracted using the RNeasy kit, and about 0.45 to 1 ug of the RNA was reverse transcribed with random hexamers. The immunoSEQ multiplex PCR assay, which covers 54 Vbeta and 13 Jbeta segments, was used to amplify TCR beta CDR3 regions. To correct PCR amplification bias, a synthetic template baseline was used for both primer optimization and computational correction. In the authors' own workflow: Only productive sequences were kept, with reads annotated to V, D and J genes according to IMGT and analyzed in immunoSEQ Analyzer. To calculate clonality, Shannon entropy was normalized by log2 of the number of productive unique sequences and then subtracted from one. Public and private clones were assessed among the 100 most prevalent clones of each patient and control. A clone was defined as Susac-specific if it was absent from the healthy and MS cohorts, from over a thousand published viral clones and from other ImmuneACCESS disease sequences. TCRdb reprocessed the public reads (quality trimming at Q25 with fastp, clone calling with MiXCR) and kept in-frame beta chains. Rows are unified per CDR3 protein, each entry keeping the most common DNA and genes. The V and J calls, along with clone size, are taken from TCRdb and not from the paper's own processing. The sample includes some 200,000 distinct CDR3 sequences, with nearly 97% observed a single time. Around 0.092% of the sample belongs to the ten largest clones.

What the research found in general, with its limitations: No clonal expansion was detected in the CD4+ T cell repertoire of Susac syndrome patients. The number of individuals in the TCR sequencing and HLA analysis was acknowledged as relatively small.

The sequence came from a human donor with Susac syndrome. What was sequenced was CD4+ T cells from PBMCs. Recombination connected TRBV30 to TRBJ1-2, with the identity of the D gene unclear. The nucleotides are TGTGCCTGGAGTATGAGGTCCTATGGCTACACCTTC. Its translation is CAWSMRSYGYTF.